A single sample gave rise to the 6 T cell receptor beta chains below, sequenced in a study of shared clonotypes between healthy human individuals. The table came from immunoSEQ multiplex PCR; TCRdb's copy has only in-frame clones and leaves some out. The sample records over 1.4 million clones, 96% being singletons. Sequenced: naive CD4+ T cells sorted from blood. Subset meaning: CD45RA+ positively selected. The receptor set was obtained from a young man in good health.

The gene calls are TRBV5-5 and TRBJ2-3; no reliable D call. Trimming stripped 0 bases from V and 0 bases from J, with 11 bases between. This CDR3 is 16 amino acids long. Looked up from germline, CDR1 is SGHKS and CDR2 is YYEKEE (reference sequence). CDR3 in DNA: TGTGCCAGCAGCTTGGGTGGGCCCCATAGCACAGATACGCAGTATTTT. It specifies CASSLGGPHSTDTQYF.

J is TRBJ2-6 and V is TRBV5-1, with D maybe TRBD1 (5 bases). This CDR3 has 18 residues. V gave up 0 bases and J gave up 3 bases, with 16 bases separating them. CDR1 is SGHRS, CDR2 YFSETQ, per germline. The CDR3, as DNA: TGCGCCAGCAGCTTGGAAGCAGGGATACGTTATGGGGCCAACGTCCTGACTTTC. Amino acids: CASSLEAGIRYGANVLTF.

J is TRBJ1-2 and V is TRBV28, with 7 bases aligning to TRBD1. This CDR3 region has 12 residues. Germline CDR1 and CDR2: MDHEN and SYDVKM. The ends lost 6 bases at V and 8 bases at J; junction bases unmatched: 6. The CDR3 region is CASSTGVRGYTF. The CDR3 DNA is TGTGCCAGCAGCACAGGGGTTCGGGGCTACACCTTC.

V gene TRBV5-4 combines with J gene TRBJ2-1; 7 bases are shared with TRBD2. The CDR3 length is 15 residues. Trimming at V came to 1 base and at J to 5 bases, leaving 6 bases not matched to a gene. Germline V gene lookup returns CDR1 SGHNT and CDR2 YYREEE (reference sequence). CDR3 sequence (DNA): TGTGCCAGCAGCTTGATGCGGGAGAGCGACAATGAGCAGTTCTTC. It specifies CASSLMRESDNEQFF.

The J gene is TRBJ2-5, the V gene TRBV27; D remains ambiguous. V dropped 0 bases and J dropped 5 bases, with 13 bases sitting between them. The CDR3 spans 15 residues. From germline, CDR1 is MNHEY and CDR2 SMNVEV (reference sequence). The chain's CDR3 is CASSLSRRFTETQYF. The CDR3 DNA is TGTGCCAGCAGTTTATCGAGGAGATTCACGGAGACCCAGTACTTC.

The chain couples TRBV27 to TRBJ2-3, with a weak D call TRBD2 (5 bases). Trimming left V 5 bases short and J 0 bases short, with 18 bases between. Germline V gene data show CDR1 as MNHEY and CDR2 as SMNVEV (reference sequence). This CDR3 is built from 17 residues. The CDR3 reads CASSPLSGPSSTDTQYF. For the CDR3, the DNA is TGTGCCAGCAGTCCCTTAAGCGGACCCTCTAGCACAGATACGCAGTATTTT.